The source of this T cell receptor beta chain is a study of follicular helper T cells after annual influenza vaccination. For the study at large: Some donors were sampled over the 2013-2014, 2014-2015 and 2015-2016 vaccinations.

Profiling relied on immunoSEQ multiplex PCR, and the TCRdb table lists in-frame clones only, not all of them. This table has some 11,000 clones, over 80% appearing once. Germline V gene data show CDR1 as LGHNA and CDR2 as YSLEER. V was trimmed by 0 bases and J by 5 bases, leaving 10 bases between them. The CDR3 has 15 residues. As for this clone: Its cognate antigen is unknown.

The study, taken as a whole, reports: ICOS+CD38+ cTfh clonality tracked population frequency, and its change tracked circulating plasmablast change.

Sorted blood CD4 subsets were sequenced before and after adults received seasonal inactivated influenza vaccine. Subjects lived in the community and lacked influenza vaccine within the prior 6 months. This receptor was identified in an adult who received the influenza vaccine. The sequencing here drew on CXCR5- memory CD4+ T cells sorted from blood, taken 6 weeks after influenza vaccination. This chain connects TRBV4-3 to TRBJ1-4; maybe TRBD1 (6 bases). CDR3 DNA: TGCGCCAGCAGCCAAGATAACAGGGCAAATGAAAAACTGTTTTTT. Its protein product is CASSQDNRANEKLFF.